This TCR beta chain came from a study of identifying expanded T cells in peripheral blood. Study observations and caveats: Roughly 1.2 clones differed between technical replicates, versus about 15 and 19 over time.

During the collection period, no donor immune events like infections were recorded. Here immunoSEQ multiplex PCR was the method, and the copy in TCRdb shows in-frame clones only, minus some. The sample shows about 82,000 clones, around nine tenths of them seen only once. A remark on this clone: As yet, its antigen is unknown.

The germline gives CDR1 PRHDT, CDR2 FYEKMQ (reference sequence). Trimming took off 4 bases at V and 3 bases at J, with 12 bases between the two ends. This CDR3 is 14 amino acids long. The chain is built from TRBV13 and TRBJ1-1; perhaps TRBD1 as D (6 bases). The sample taken for sequencing was blood. The sequence was collected from a person between 18 and 75 years old in good health. The CDR3 region is CASSSVHRDTEAFF. Here the CDR3 DNA reads TGTGCCAGCAGCTCGGTTCACAGGGACACTGAAGCTTTCTTT. Filled out from reference TRBV13 and TRBJ1-1, the complete variable domain reads AAGVIQSPRHLIKEKRETATLKCYPIPRHDTVYWYQQGPGQDPQFLISFYEKMQSDKGSIPDRFSAQQFSDYHSELNMSSLELGDSALYFCASSSVHRDTEAFFGQGTRLTVV.